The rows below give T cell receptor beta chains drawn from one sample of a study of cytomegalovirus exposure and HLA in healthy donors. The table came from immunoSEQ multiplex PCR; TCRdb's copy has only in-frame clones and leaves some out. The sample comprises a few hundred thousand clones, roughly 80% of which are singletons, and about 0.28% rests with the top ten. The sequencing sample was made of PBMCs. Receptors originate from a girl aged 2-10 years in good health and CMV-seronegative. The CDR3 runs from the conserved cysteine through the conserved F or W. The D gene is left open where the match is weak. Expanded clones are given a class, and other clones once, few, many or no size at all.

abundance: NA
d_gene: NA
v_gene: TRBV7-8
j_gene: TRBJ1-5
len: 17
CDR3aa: CASSLSWGGYSNQPQHF
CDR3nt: TGTGCCAGCAGCTTAAGTTGGGGGGGCTATAGCAATCAGCCCCAGCATTTT

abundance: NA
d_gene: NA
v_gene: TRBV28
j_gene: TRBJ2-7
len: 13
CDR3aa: CASSQADSYEQYF
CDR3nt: TGTGCCAGCAGTCAGGCAGACTCCTACGAGCAGTACTTC

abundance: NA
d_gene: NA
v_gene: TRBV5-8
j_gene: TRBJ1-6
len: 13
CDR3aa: CATRLTYNSPLHF
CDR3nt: TGTGCCACCCGACTGACCTATAATTCACCCCTCCACTTT

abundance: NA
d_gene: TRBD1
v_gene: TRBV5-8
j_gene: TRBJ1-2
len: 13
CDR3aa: CASSPDRTYGYTF
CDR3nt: TGTGCCAGCAGCCCGGACAGGACCTATGGCTACACCTTC

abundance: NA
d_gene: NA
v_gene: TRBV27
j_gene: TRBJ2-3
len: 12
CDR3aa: CASSSVLDKQYF
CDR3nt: TGTGCCAGCAGTTCGGTACTGGACAAGCAGTATTTT

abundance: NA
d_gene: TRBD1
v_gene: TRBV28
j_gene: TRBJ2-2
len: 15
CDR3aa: CASSLAGGRVGELFF
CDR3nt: TGTGCCAGCAGTTTGGCAGGGGGTCGAGTCGGGGAGCTGTTTTTT

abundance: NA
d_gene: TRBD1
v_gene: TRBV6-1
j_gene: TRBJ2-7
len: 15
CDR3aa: CASSEWGQVRYEQYF
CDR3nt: TGTGCCAGCAGTGAATGGGGACAGGTTCGTTACGAGCAGTACTTC

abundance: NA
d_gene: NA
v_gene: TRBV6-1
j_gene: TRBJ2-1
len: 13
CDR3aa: CASSEGVAGGIFF
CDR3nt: NA

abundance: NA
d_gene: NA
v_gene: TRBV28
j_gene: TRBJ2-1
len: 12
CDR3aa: CATRSSYNEQFF
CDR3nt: TGTGCCACGCGAAGCTCCTACAATGAGCAGTTCTTC

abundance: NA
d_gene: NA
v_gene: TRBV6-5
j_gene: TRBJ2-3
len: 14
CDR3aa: CASSPDYPADTQYF
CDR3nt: TGTGCCAGCAGTCCAGACTACCCGGCAGATACGCAGTATTTT

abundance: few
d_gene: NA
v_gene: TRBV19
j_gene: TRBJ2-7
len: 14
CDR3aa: CATRWGAGPYEQYF
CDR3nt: TGTGCCACCCGTTGGGGCGCCGGACCTTACGAGCAGTACTTC

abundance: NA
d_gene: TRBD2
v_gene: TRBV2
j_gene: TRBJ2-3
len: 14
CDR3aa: CASSDPGGTDTQYF
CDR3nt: TGTGCCAGCAGTGATCCGGGAGGAACAGATACGCAGTATTTT

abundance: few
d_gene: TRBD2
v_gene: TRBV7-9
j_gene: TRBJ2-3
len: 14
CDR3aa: CASSLGGAPDTQYF
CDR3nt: TGTGCCAGCAGCTTGGGAGGGGCACCAGATACGCAGTATTTT

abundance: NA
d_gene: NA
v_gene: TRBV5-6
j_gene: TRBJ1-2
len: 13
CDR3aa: CASSFAGNYGYTF
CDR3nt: TGTGCCAGCAGCTTTGCAGGGAACTATGGCTACACCTTC

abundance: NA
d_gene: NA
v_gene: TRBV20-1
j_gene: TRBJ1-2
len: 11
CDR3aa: CSAGAVYGYTF
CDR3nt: TGCAGTGCGGGCGCTGTCTATGGCTACACCTTC

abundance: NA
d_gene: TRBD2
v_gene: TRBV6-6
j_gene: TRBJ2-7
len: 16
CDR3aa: CASSYSRSSGSLEQYF
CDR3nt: TGTGCCAGCAGTTACTCGAGATCTAGCGGGAGTCTAGAGCAGTACTTC

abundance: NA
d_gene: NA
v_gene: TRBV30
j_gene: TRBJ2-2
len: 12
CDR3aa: CAWTGDTGELFF
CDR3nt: TGTGCCTGGACAGGGGACACCGGGGAGCTGTTTTTT

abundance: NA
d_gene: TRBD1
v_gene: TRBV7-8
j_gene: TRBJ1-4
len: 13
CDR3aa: CASSWDRGEKLFF
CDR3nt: TGTGCCAGCAGCTGGGACAGGGGGGAAAAACTGTTTTTT

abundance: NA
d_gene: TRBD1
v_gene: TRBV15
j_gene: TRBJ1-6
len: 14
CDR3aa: CATSRPGQDSPLHF
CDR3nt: TGTGCCACCAGCAGACCCGGACAGGATTCACCCCTCCACTTT

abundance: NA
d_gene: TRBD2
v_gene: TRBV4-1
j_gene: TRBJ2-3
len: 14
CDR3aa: CASSLGLVPDTQYF
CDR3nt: TGCGCCAGCAGCCTGGGACTAGTCCCAGATACGCAGTATTTT

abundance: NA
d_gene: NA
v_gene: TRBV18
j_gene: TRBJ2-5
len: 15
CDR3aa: CASSPQGRTQETQYF
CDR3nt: TGTGCCAGCTCACCACAAGGACGGACTCAAGAGACCCAGTACTTC

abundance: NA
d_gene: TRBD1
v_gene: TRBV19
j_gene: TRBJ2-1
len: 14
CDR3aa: CASKSGQVYNEQFF
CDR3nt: TGTGCCAGTAAAAGTGGACAGGTTTACAATGAGCAGTTCTTC

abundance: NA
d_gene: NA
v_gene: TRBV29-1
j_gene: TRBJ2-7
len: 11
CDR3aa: CSVVHLGEQYF
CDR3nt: TGCAGCGTTGTTCATTTGGGCGAGCAGTACTTC

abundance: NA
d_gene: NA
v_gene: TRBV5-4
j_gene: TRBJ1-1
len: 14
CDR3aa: CASSLTKLGTEAFF
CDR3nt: TGTGCCAGCAGCCTAACCAAACTCGGCACTGAAGCTTTCTTT

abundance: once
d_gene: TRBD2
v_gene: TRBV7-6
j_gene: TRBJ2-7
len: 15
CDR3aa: CASSPLYGGNYEQYF
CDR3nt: TGTGCCAGCAGCCCCCTTTACGGGGGGAACTACGAGCAGTACTTC

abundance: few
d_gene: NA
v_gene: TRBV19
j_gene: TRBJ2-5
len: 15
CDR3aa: CATSPGRSFIETQYF
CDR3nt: TGTGCCACTAGTCCGGGTCGCTCTTTCATCGAGACCCAGTACTTC

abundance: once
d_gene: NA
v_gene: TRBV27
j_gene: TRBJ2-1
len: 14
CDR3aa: CASGYGRDGDEQFF
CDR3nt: TGTGCCAGCGGATATGGCAGGGATGGCGATGAGCAGTTCTTC

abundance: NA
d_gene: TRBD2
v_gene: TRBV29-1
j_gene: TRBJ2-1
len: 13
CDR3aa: CSVRTSGRPEQFF
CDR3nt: TGCAGCGTCCGGACTAGCGGGAGGCCTGAGCAGTTCTTC